What follows are 17 T cell receptor beta chains derived from one specimen sequenced in a study of T cells of healthy individuals. TCRdb passed the 5' RACE reads through MiXCR, listing each CDR3 protein once. The sample gives about 60,000 distinct CDR3 sequences, 15% to 20% of which show up once; approximately 4.7% is in the top ten. Receptors originate from a human donor in good health.

This clonotype has ten or more counts. As DNA, the CDR3 is TGCGCCAGCAGCCTGGGAGCCTACAATGAGCAGTTCTTC. This sequence encodes CASSLGAYNEQFF. The chain uses TRBV4-1 and TRBJ2-1, with a weak D call TRBD2 (5 bases). CDR1 is MGHRA, CDR2 YSYEKL, per germline. Trimming removed 4 bases at V and 2 bases at J, with 6 bases between. The CDR3 extends over 13 amino acids.

In its sample, this clonotype was seen a few times. This sequence joins TRBV27 and TRBJ2-7; D is unclear. Trimming left V 8 bases short and J 3 bases short, with 8 bases between. The CDR3 has 11 residues. CDR1 is MNHEY, CDR2 SMNVEV, per germline (reference sequence). In nucleotides, the CDR3 is TGTGCCAGCGGCCCGAACTACGAGCAGTACTTC. Its protein product is CASGPNYEQYF.

The gene calls are TRBV20-1 and TRBJ2-7; TRBD2 aligns across 7 bases. There are 14 residues in the CDR3. Germline lookup yields CDR1 DFQATT and CDR2 SNEGSKA (reference sequence). V shed 6 bases and J 4 bases; nucleotides not matched to a gene: 12. The CDR3, as DNA: TGCAGTGCCGATGGGGACCCGGGGGGTTACGAGCAGTACTTC. The encoded protein is CSADGDPGGYEQYF.

This chain uses TRBV7-9 with TRBJ2-5; perhaps D is TRBD1 or TRBD2 (6 bases each). The germline V and J ends were trimmed by 2 bases and 7 bases, with 20 bases remaining between them. CDR1 and CDR2 from the germline V gene are SEHNR and FQNEAQ (reference sequence). This CDR3 has 16 amino acids. The CDR3 nucleotides read TGTGCCAGCAGCTTACCCGCTGGGGGGCCGGAGGGGACCCAGTACTTC. It codes for CASSLPAGGPEGTQYF.

The chain is built from TRBV12-3 or TRBV12-4 and TRBJ2-6; D ambiguous. The CDR3 has 15 amino acids. The V and J ends lost 5 bases and 0 bases respectively, with 8 bases between them. The DNA of the CDR3 is TGTGCCAGCAGTGGTGTTCGCTCTGGGGCCAACGTCCTGACTTTC. Translated: CASSGVRSGANVLTF.

This clonotype was found a few times. The rearrangement uses TRBV12-3 or TRBV12-4 and TRBJ1-6; D gene ambiguous. Trimming cost V 0 bases and J 5 bases, with 8 bases left between them. This CDR3 spans 15 amino acids. This chain's CDR3 is CASSLALADNSPLHF. DNA for the CDR3: TGTGCCAGCAGTTTAGCGCTGGCAGATAATTCACCCCTCCACTTT.

This clonotype was counted ten times or more. One end of the junction fails to match germline, which may point to a read error. The rearrangement uses TRBV2 and TRBJ1-1, with D possibly matching TRBD1 (5 bases). CDR1 and CDR2 from the germline V gene are SNHLY and FYNNEI. The CDR3 has 13 residues. The CDR3 bases are TGTGCCAACCCGGGACCGATGAAGACTGAAGCTTTCTTT. It encodes CANPGPMKTEAFF. Full variable domain (remainder filled in from reference TRBV2 and TRBJ1-1): EPEVTQTPSHQVTQMGQEVILRCVPISNHLYFYWYRQILGQKVEFLVSFYNNEISEKSEIFDDQFSVERPDGSNFTLKIRSTKLEDSAMYFCANPGPMKTEAFFGQGTRLTVV.

The table lists this clonotype with a few counts. This chain links TRBV4-1 with TRBJ1-4; TRBD1 aligns across 7 bases. The CDR3 sequence is 15 residues long. Looked up from germline, CDR1 is MGHRA and CDR2 is YSYEKL. With 3 bases clipped from V and 7 bases from J, the junction kept 8 bases outside the gene matches. CDR3: CASSQGTGVGEKLFF. The CDR3 DNA reads as TGCGCCAGCAGCCAGGGAACAGGGGTAGGTGAAAAACTGTTTTTT.

This clonotype was counted many times. The rearrangement uses TRBV21-1 and TRBJ2-5. TRBV21-1 is tagged as a pseudogene. This CDR3 has 15 amino acids. CDR3 protein: CASSKRLPRQETQYF. CDR3 nucleotide sequence: TGTGCCAGCAGTAAGCGTCTTCCGAGGCAAGAGACCCAGTACTTC.

The chain combines TRBV11-2 with TRBJ2-1; D is perhaps TRBD2 (5 bases). Germline V gene lookup returns CDR1 SGHAT and CDR2 FQNNGV. Trimming removed 6 bases from V and 0 bases from J, with 15 bases in between. The CDR3 contains 16 residues. The CDR3 DNA follows: TGTGCCAGCAGTTCTGGACTTGAGAGCTCCTACAATGAGCAGTTCTTC. It yields the protein CASSSGLESSYNEQFF.

This clonotype was counted ten times or more. The chain uses TRBV7-3 and TRBJ2-3; D gene ambiguous. Germline V gives CDR1 SGHTA, CDR2 FQGTGA. The V gene lost 4 bases and the J gene lost 1 base, with 9 bases spanning the gap. This CDR3 has 14 amino acids. The CDR3 here is CASSSSTGTDTQYF. The CDR3, as DNA: TGTGCCAGCAGCTCGTCCACAGGCACAGATACGCAGTATTTT.

This clonotype was seen repeatedly, ten times or more. The rearrangement links TRBV12-3 or TRBV12-4 to TRBJ1-2; D might be TRBD1 (6 bases). Trimming stripped 3 bases from V and 2 bases from J, with 13 bases between. The CDR3 extends over 15 amino acids. The CDR3 DNA reads TGTGCCAGCAGTTTCCGGGGGGCGAGCAACTATGGCTACACCTTC. Amino acid sequence: CASSFRGASNYGYTF.

This clonotype was seen at least ten times. The gene calls are TRBV20-1 and TRBJ2-1, with 9 bases identical to TRBD2. Germline V lookup: CDR1 DFQATT, CDR2 SNEGSKA (reference sequence). J gave up 14 bases and V 6 bases, and 8 bases lay outside the gene matches. The CDR3 runs 11 residues. CDR3 DNA sequence: TGCAGTGCAGCACCGGGACTAGCTGAGTTCTTC. It specifies CSAAPGLAEFF.

This chain links TRBV28 with TRBJ2-1, with 9 positions matching TRBD2. Germline lookup yields CDR1 MDHEN and CDR2 SYDVKM. The CDR3 loop spans 16 amino acids. V lost 2 bases and J lost 4; bases outside the gene matches: 6. The CDR3, as DNA: TGTGCCAGCAGTTTAGAGGCGGGAGGGGGGTACAATGAGCAGTTCTTC. This gives the protein CASSLEAGGGYNEQFF.

The chain couples TRBV4-3 to TRBJ2-5, with 7 bases identical to TRBD1. CDR1 and CDR2 from the germline V gene are LGHNA and YSLEER. The CDR3 runs to 13 residues. V lost 8 bases to trimming and J lost 2 bases; unmatched junction nucleotides: 5. CDR3 DNA sequence: TGCGCCAGCCCGGGACAGAGTCAAGAGACCCAGTACTTC. It is translated as CASPGQSQETQYF.

This clonotype was picked up many times. The rearrangement uses TRBV18 and TRBJ2-2; tentatively, D is TRBD1 (6 bases). The CDR3 is made up of 15 amino acids. CDR1 KGHSH and CDR2 LQKENI come from the germline V gene. The V and J ends lost 3 bases and 1 base respectively, with 9 bases between them. CDR3 in DNA: TGTGCCAGCTCACCTCGGGGACAGAACACCGGGGAGCTGTTTTTT. This sequence encodes CASSPRGQNTGELFF.

The chain couples TRBV3-1 to TRBJ2-5; D perhaps matches TRBD2 (6 bases). Trimming shortened V by 4 bases and J by 2 bases, and 17 bases separated the two germline ends. Germline CDR1 LGHDT, CDR2 YNNKEL (reference sequence). The CDR3 totals 16 residues. This chain's CDR3 is CASSLNPLAPQETQYF. The CDR3 region has the DNA TGTGCCAGCAGCCTGAACCCCCTAGCGCCACAAGAGACCCAGTACTTC.